This T cell receptor beta chain was profiled in a study of shared clonotypes between healthy human individuals. Looking at the study overall: CD4 naive cells filled three plates per donor, CD4 memory three, CD8 naive two and CD8 memory one.

There are a few counts of this clone. A deep-level run was used for the assay. Original methodology: Junction-only immunoSEQ data arrived without quality scores, meaning filtering differed. This table comes from immunoSEQ multiplex PCR, and its TCRdb copy is limited to in-frame clones, with some not included. The V and J calls and clone size are taken from that table; D and trimming were inferred from the DNA. This sample has approximately 940,000 clones, with approximately 76% found just once. The receptor's source is a man between 18 and 29 years old in good health. Sequenced: memory CD4+ T cells sorted from blood. Subset of the sample: CD45RA-negative fraction.

The CDR3 loop is CASSNPLGPQGSNTEAFF. CDR3 DNA sequence: TGCGCCAGCAGCAATCCCTTGGGCCCACAGGGGAGTAACACTGAAGCTTTCTTT. The chain links TRBV5-1 to TRBJ1-1; 7 bases fit TRBD1. The germline V gene encodes CDR1 SGHRS and CDR2 YFSETQ. After removal of 4 bases from V and 2 bases from J, the junction contained 17 bases not matched to a gene. The CDR3 covers 18 residues.